Below are 30 T cell receptor beta chains sequenced from a single sample in a study of blood T cell repertoires in COVID-19. Sequencing used immunoSEQ multiplex PCR; TCRdb keeps in-frame clones, though not all of them. The sample includes 55,000 to 70,000 clones, around nine tenths of them seen just once. Sequences were obtained from peripheral blood. Receptors originate from a middle-aged man with COVID-19, enrolled during active disease.

V is TRBV18 and J is TRBJ1-1; D ambiguous. Trimming left V 4 bases short and J 11 bases short, with 14 bases between. This CDR3 comprises 12 residues. CDR1 is KGHSH and CDR2 is LQKENI in the germline V gene. This CDR3 is CASSLGSRGAFF. The CDR3 bases are TGTGCCAGCTCACTCGGGTCCCGAGGGGCTTTCTTT.

This chain links TRBV15 with TRBJ2-6, with a possible D match to TRBD1 (5 bases). Germline V gene data show CDR1 as LNHNV and CDR2 as YYDKDF (reference sequence). The CDR3 extends over 16 amino acids. The germline V and J ends were trimmed by 5 bases and 0 bases, with 11 bases remaining between them. The CDR3 bases are TGTGCCACCAGCCCCGGACATAGCTCTGGGGCCAACGTCCTGACTTTC. This codes for CATSPGHSSGANVLTF. Together with reference TRBV15 and TRBJ2-6, the CDR3 gives the full variable domain: DAMVIQNPRYQVTQFGKPVTLSCSQTLNHNVMYWYQQKSSQAPKLLFHYYDKDFNNEADTPDNFQSRRPNTSFCFLDIRSPGLGDTAMYLCATSPGHSSGANVLTFGAGSRLTVL.

For the CDR3, the DNA is TGTGCCAGCAGTTTACTTACATTGACCAAAAACATTCAGTACTTC. Translating it yields CASSLLTLTKNIQYF. The V and J genes are TRBV28 and TRBJ2-4; D gene uncertain. The CDR3 covers 15 residues. V lost 2 bases and J 2 bases, leaving 10 bases between the germline ends. CDR1 and CDR2 (germline): MDHEN, SYDVKM.

For the CDR3, the DNA is TGTGCCAGCAGTGAAATGGTCAGGGTGAACTATGGCTACACCTTC. Protein: CASSEMVRVNYGYTF. V gene TRBV6-1 combines with J gene TRBJ1-2; possible D gene TRBD1, 5 bases. V shed 2 bases and J shed 2 bases, with 12 bases lying between them. Germline V gene lookup returns CDR1 MNHNS and CDR2 SASEGT. This CDR3 contains 15 residues.

On this clone: Additional DNA sequences in this sample encode the identical CDR3. The CDR3 sequence is CAWSLSYEQYF. The CDR3, as DNA: TGTGCCTGGAGTTTATCCTACGAGCAGTACTTC. V and J are TRBV30 and TRBJ2-7; no definite D call. Trimming took off 2 bases at V and 1 base at J, with 3 bases between the two ends. This CDR3 has 11 residues. Germline CDR1 GTSNPN, CDR2 SVGIG (reference sequence).

CDR3 bases: TGTGCCAGCAGCTTAGATCAGGGCACTGAAGCTTTCTTT. Translating it yields CASSLDQGTEAFF. The genes are TRBV11-3 and TRBJ1-1, with D perhaps TRBD1 (5 bases). The CDR3 covers 13 residues. Germline CDR1 is SGHNT and CDR2 is YENEEA. V lost 0 bases, J lost 4 bases, and 6 bases lay in between.

The J gene is TRBJ2-2, the V gene TRBV11-2; TRBD2 is a possible D gene (7 bases). This CDR3 has 15 amino acids. V lost 6 bases and J lost 5, with 16 bases in between. The germline gives CDR1 SGHAT, CDR2 FQNNGV. The CDR3 reads CASRRPGGRTGELFF. CDR3 coding DNA: TGTGCCAGCAGACGTCCGGGGGGCCGAACCGGGGAGCTGTTTTTT.

The genes are TRBV5-1 and TRBJ2-5, with a possible D match to TRBD1 (5 bases). Trimming took off 7 bases at V and 2 bases at J, with 15 bases between the two ends. The length of the CDR3 is 14 residues. Germline V gene lookup returns CDR1 SGHRS and CDR2 YFSETQ. The DNA of the CDR3 is TGCGCCAGCTCTAATATGGGGCTACAAGAGACCCAGTACTTC. As protein: CASSNMGLQETQYF.

This chain uses TRBV14 with TRBJ2-7; TRBD2 might be the D (6 bases). This CDR3 is built from 13 residues. The germline V gene encodes CDR1 SGHDN and CDR2 FVKESK. Deletions cut 3 bases from V and 7 bases from J, with 13 bases between. The CDR3 spells CASSQGGAREQYF. CDR3 nucleotides: TGTGCCAGCAGCCAGGGCGGGGCTCGGGAGCAGTACTTC. Filled out from reference TRBV14 and TRBJ2-7, the complete variable domain reads EAGVTQFPSHSVIEKGQTVTLRCDPISGHDNLYWYRRVMGKEIKFLLHFVKESKQDESGMPNNRFLAERTGGTYSTLKVQPAELEDSGVYFCASSQGGAREQYFGPGTRLTVT.

The chain uses TRBV3-1 (or the pseudogene TRBV3-2) and TRBJ1-4; no clear D gene. Germline values: CDR1 LGHDT, CDR2 YNNKEL (reference sequence). The CDR3 runs 15 residues. Trimming stripped 5 bases from V and 0 bases from J, with 10 bases between. CDR3 nucleotide sequence: TGTGCCAGCAGCGTCCGTGGGCCAACTAATGAAAAACTGTTTTTT. This encodes CASSVRGPTNEKLFF.

The table lists this clone with a count of one. The chain links TRBV7-3 to TRBJ2-5, with 8 bases lining up with TRBD2. CDR3 length equals 13 residues. Per germline, CDR1 SGHTA and CDR2 FQGTGA. V lost 5 bases to trimming and J lost 3 bases; unmatched junction nucleotides: 2. Here the CDR3 DNA reads TGTGCCAGCAGCCGGGGGGGCGAAGAGACCCAGTACTTC. It is translated as CASSRGGEETQYF. Full variable domain (remainder filled in from reference TRBV7-3 and TRBJ2-5): GAGVSQTPSNKVTEKGKYVELRCDPISGHTALYWYRQSLGQGPEFLIYFQGTGAADDSGLPNDRFFAVRPEGSVSTLKIQRTERGDSAVYLCASSRGGEETQYFGPGTRLLVL.

This clone was seen just once. The gene calls are TRBV9 and TRBJ2-5; TRBD2 agrees at 12 bases. From germline, CDR1 is SGDLS and CDR2 YYNGEE. V gave up 4 bases and J gave up 7 bases; unmatched junction bases: 8. The CDR3 is made up of 15 amino acids. The CDR3 protein is CASSSQTSGGWTQYF. The DNA for the CDR3 is TGTGCCAGCAGCTCTCAGACTAGCGGGGGTTGGACCCAGTACTTC.

This sequence joins TRBV5-6 and TRBJ2-7; D ambiguous. Germline V gives CDR1 SGHDT, CDR2 YYEEEE. Trimming cost V 5 bases and J 4 bases, with 10 bases left between them. The CDR3 consists of 12 residues. This chain's CDR3 is CASSSYYYEQYF. As DNA, the CDR3 is TGTGCCAGCAGTTCGTACTATTACGAGCAGTACTTC.

This chain uses TRBV11-2 with TRBJ2-6; no reliable D call. CDR1 and CDR2 (germline): SGHAT, FQNNGV. V was clipped by 0 bases and J by 0 bases, with 9 bases between them. This CDR3 is 17 amino acids long. As DNA, the CDR3 is TGTGCCAGCAGCTTAGAGGTTAGCTTCTCTGGGGCCAACGTCCTGACTTTC. Its protein product is CASSLEVSFSGANVLTF.

This rearrangement joins TRBV6-5 to TRBJ1-1; TRBD1 aligns across 7 bases. This CDR3 is 14 amino acids long. Germline values: CDR1 MNHEY, CDR2 SVGAGI. V gave up 6 bases and J gave up 5 bases; unmatched junction bases: 9. This CDR3 reads CASRLGTGDTEAFF. CDR3 DNA sequence: TGTGCCAGCAGGCTCGGAACAGGGGATACTGAAGCTTTCTTT.

Concerning this clone itself: The same CDR3 is also encoded by other DNA sequences in this sample. This chain connects TRBV5-1 to TRBJ2-1; 7 bases line up with TRBD1. After removal of 0 bases from V and 7 bases from J, the junction contained 1 base not matched to a gene. The CDR3 has 13 amino acids. CDR1 and CDR2 (germline): SGHRS, YFSETQ. The CDR3 DNA follows: TGCGCCAGCAGCTTGGACAGGGGTAATGAGCAGTTCTTC. It is translated as CASSLDRGNEQFF.

This chain joins TRBV2 and TRBJ1-4, with D hard to call. V dropped 7 bases and J dropped 7 bases, with 13 bases sitting between them. The V gene's germline CDR1 is SNHLY and CDR2 FYNNEI. This CDR3 comprises 13 residues. CDR3 protein: CASKEVVSEKLFF. CDR3 sequence (DNA): TGTGCCAGCAAAGAGGTGGTTTCTGAAAAACTGTTTTTT.

This chain connects TRBV25-1 to TRBJ2-3; D remains unclear. This CDR3 is 13 amino acids long. Germline CDR1 and CDR2: MGHDK and SYGVNS. V was clipped by 4 bases and J by 2 bases, with 7 bases between them. CDR3: CASSVAYTDTQYF. CDR3 nucleotide sequence: TGTGCCAGCAGTGTGGCTTACACAGATACGCAGTATTTT.

The chain joins TRBV5-1 to TRBJ2-7; D not resolved. Germline V CDR1 and CDR2: SGHRS, YFSETQ. The ends were cut back, 4 bases at V and 2 bases at J, with 10 bases in the middle. CDR3 size: 13 residues. CDR3 region: CASSPERAYEQYF. The CDR3 region has the DNA TGCGCCAGCAGCCCCGAACGGGCCTACGAGCAGTACTTC.

The J gene is TRBJ1-1, the V gene TRBV5-1; 8 bases line up with TRBD1. The CDR3 contains 16 residues. J gave up 0 bases and V 0 bases, and 4 bases lay outside the gene matches. Germline lookup yields CDR1 SGHRS and CDR2 YFSETQ. The CDR3 is CASSLGRTGLNTEAFF. The CDR3 nucleotides read TGCGCCAGCAGCTTGGGTAGGACAGGGTTGAACACTGAAGCTTTCTTT. The full variable domain, rest sourced from reference TRBV5-1 and TRBJ1-1, is KAGVTQTPRYLIKTRGQQVTLSCSPISGHRSVSWYQQTPGQGLQFLFEYFSETQRNKGNFPGRFSGRQFSNSRSEMNVSTLELGDSALYLCASSLGRTGLNTEAFFGQGTRLTVV.

This chain uses TRBV7-9 with TRBJ2-2; the match to TRBD1 covers 7 bases. The CDR3 extends over 14 amino acids. Per germline, CDR1 SEHNR and CDR2 FQNEAQ (reference sequence). Germline trimming cut 4 bases from V and 4 bases from J; bases unmatched to any gene: 3. In DNA, the CDR3 is TGTGCCAGCAGCTCACAGGGGACCACCGGGGAGCTGTTTTTT. This encodes CASSSQGTTGELFF.

This clone was seen just once. This rearrangement joins TRBV9 to TRBJ1-1; 9 nucleotides agree with TRBD1. The CDR3 has 15 residues. CDR1 SGDLS and CDR2 YYNGEE come from the germline V gene. V trimming: 0 bases; J trimming: 4 bases; junction bases outside the gene matches: 4. CDR3 protein: CASSVGQGGGTEAFF. For the CDR3, the DNA is TGTGCCAGCAGCGTAGGACAGGGGGGTGGCACTGAAGCTTTCTTT.

The chain joins TRBV6-5 to TRBJ1-2; 7 nucleotides agree with TRBD1. Trimming took 9 bases from V and 4 from J; bases not matched to a gene: 8. This CDR3 spans 13 amino acids. Germline CDR1 reads MNHEY; CDR2 reads SVGAGI. The CDR3 DNA follows: TGTGCCAGTTCTATCAGGGGGGCCTATGGCTACACCTTC. It yields the protein CASSIRGAYGYTF.

The chain has TRBV6-1 and TRBJ1-1, with a tentative D call TRBD1 (5 bases). With 2 bases removed from V and 5 bases from J, the gap between germline ends came to 9 bases. CDR1 MNHNS and CDR2 SASEGT come from the germline V gene. This CDR3 spans 13 amino acids. The chain's CDR3 is CASSESRETEAFF. CDR3 nucleotides: TGTGCCAGCAGTGAAAGCAGGGAAACTGAAGCTTTCTTT.

The chain uses TRBV19 and TRBJ2-5; 9 bases match TRBD2. The germline V gene has CDR1 LNHDA and CDR2 SQIVND (reference sequence). CDR3 length: 15 amino acids. Losses at the gene ends were 4 bases for V and 5 bases for J; bases not matched to a gene: 8. CDR3 loop: CASSTTGTSLETQYF. As DNA, the CDR3 is TGTGCCAGTAGTACCACCGGGACTAGCCTGGAGACCCAGTACTTC.

This chain links TRBV9 with TRBJ2-1; TRBD1 aligns across 11 bases. There are 15 residues in the CDR3. Germline V gives CDR1 SGDLS, CDR2 YYNGEE. The J segment lost 8 bases and the V segment lost 4 bases, leaving 8 bases of the junction unmatched. The CDR3 here is CASSTRTGGEDEQFF. As DNA, the CDR3 is TGTGCCAGCAGCACCCGGACAGGGGGCGAGGATGAGCAGTTCTTC.

This sequence joins TRBV3-1 (or the pseudogene TRBV3-2) and TRBJ2-7; D uncertain. Germline CDR1 is LGHDT and CDR2 is YNNKEL (reference sequence). V was cut by 1 base and J by 2 bases, with 9 bases left in between. The CDR3 is 14 residues long. CDR3 region: CASSQGAQTYEQYF. CDR3 DNA sequence: TGTGCCAGCAGCCAAGGGGCGCAAACCTACGAGCAGTACTTC.

This chain connects TRBV30 to TRBJ1-1; TRBD1 matches at 7 bases. Germline lookup yields CDR1 GTSNPN and CDR2 SVGIG (reference sequence). The CDR3 is 12 amino acids. With 0 bases clipped from V and 11 bases from J, the junction kept 6 bases outside the gene matches. The CDR3 protein is CAWSVERGQAFF. The CDR3 DNA reads as TGTGCCTGGAGTGTAGAAAGGGGGCAGGCTTTCTTT. The whole variable domain, remainder taken from reference TRBV30 and TRBJ1-1, is SQTIHQWPATLVQPVGSPLSLECTVEGTSNPNLYWYRQAAGRGLQLLFYSVGIGQISSEVPQNLSASRPQDRQFILSSKKLLLSDSGFYLCAWSVERGQAFFGQGTRLTVV.

V gene TRBV18 combines with J gene TRBJ1-1; D is uncertain. CDR1 KGHSH and CDR2 LQKENI come from the germline V gene. V dropped 6 bases and J dropped 0 bases, with 8 bases sitting between them. The CDR3 covers 13 residues. The CDR3 bases are TGTGCCAGCTCCCCTCAGTTGAACACTGAAGCTTTCTTT. It is translated as CASSPQLNTEAFF.

The V and J genes are TRBV28 and TRBJ2-1; 7 bases line up with TRBD1. V was clipped by 8 bases and J by 5 bases; unmatched bases: 12. The V gene's germline CDR1 is MDHEN and CDR2 SYDVKM. This CDR3 has 15 amino acids. The CDR3 nucleotides read TGTGCCAGCGGACGATGGGACAGTGGTCACAATGAGCAGTTCTTC. It is translated as CASGRWDSGHNEQFF.